Presented here are 19 T cell receptor beta chains from one specimen sequenced in a study of CD8 T cells in Susac syndrome. RNA totalling 0.5 to 1 ug underwent reverse transcription with random hexamers. TCRdb analysed the immunoSEQ multiplex PCR reads with MiXCR anew, one entry per CDR3 protein. The sample holds about 300,000 distinct CDR3 sequences, 70% to 90% seen once. The sample comprised CD8+ T cells from PBMCs. The origin of the receptors is a human donor with multiple sclerosis.

This clonotype was counted a single time. The gene calls are TRBV11-2 and TRBJ2-7; tentatively, D is TRBD1 or TRBD2 (5 bases each). CDR1 is SGHAT, CDR2 FQNNGV, per germline. CDR3 length: 15 amino acids. V lost 4 bases and J lost 4, with 17 bases in between. The CDR3: CASSSPRGSGYEQYF. CDR3 in DNA: TGTGCCAGCAGCTCCCCCCGGGGCAGTGGATACGAGCAGTACTTC.

The chain employs TRBV11-2 and TRBJ2-5; D might be TRBD2 (7 bases). Germline V gives CDR1 SGHAT, CDR2 FQNNGV. Trimming removed 3 bases at V and 1 base at J, with 12 bases between. This CDR3 contains 15 residues. CDR3 coding DNA: TGTGCCAGCAGCTTCTTCGGGGGGCCCCAAGAGACCCAGTACTTC. It encodes CASSFFGGPQETQYF.

The genes are TRBV24-1 and TRBJ2-7; the D is unclear. The germline CDR1 and CDR2 sequences are KGHDR and SFDVKD. This CDR3 has 13 residues. Trimming removed 5 bases from V and 2 bases from J, with 9 bases in between. As DNA, the CDR3 is TGTGCCACCAGTGCCGCAGGAGCCTACGAGCAGTACTTC. The encoded protein is CATSAAGAYEQYF.

The chain carries TRBV27 and TRBJ2-3; 9 nucleotides match TRBD2. Germline values: CDR1 MNHEY, CDR2 SMNVEV (reference sequence). V lost 3 bases to trimming and J lost 3 bases; unmatched junction nucleotides: 4. The CDR3 covers 15 residues. CDR3 DNA: TGTGCCAGCAGTTTCCAAGCGGGAGGAACAGATACGCAGTATTTT. Amino acids: CASSFQAGGTDTQYF.

The rearrangement links TRBV12-3 or TRBV12-4 to TRBJ1-2; the D is unclear. V lost 1 base to trimming and J lost 9 bases, with 12 bases between them. The CDR3 contains 13 residues. This CDR3 reads CASSLGPGLRYTF. CDR3 nucleotides: TGTGCCAGCAGTTTAGGCCCGGGTTTACGCTACACCTTC.

This chain uses TRBV20-1 with TRBJ2-2; 8 bases line up with TRBD2. V shed 4 bases and J 6 bases; nucleotides not matched to a gene: 7. Looked up from germline, CDR1 is DFQATT and CDR2 is SNEGSKA (reference sequence). The CDR3 contains 14 residues. The CDR3 region has the DNA TGCAGTGCTACCCGTGCGGGAGGCCCCGGGGAGCTGTTTTTT. This translates into CSATRAGGPGELFF.

V and J are TRBV27 and TRBJ2-7, with TRBD1 matching 9 bases. The germline V gene encodes CDR1 MNHEY and CDR2 SMNVEV (reference sequence). The length of the CDR3 is 14 residues. V was clipped by 6 bases and J by 2 bases; unmatched bases: 5. In DNA, the CDR3 is TGTGCCAGCAGGGGACAGGGAGATCCCTACGAGCAGTACTTC. This sequence encodes CASRGQGDPYEQYF.

The rearrangement uses TRBV9 and TRBJ2-2; possible D gene TRBD2, 6 bases. The V gene lost 6 bases and the J gene lost 3 bases, with 9 bases spanning the gap. The germline V gene encodes CDR1 SGDLS and CDR2 YYNGEE. The CDR3 has 13 amino acids. In DNA, the CDR3 is TGTGCCAGCACGGGGGAGCACACCGGGGAGCTGTTTTTT. This translates into CASTGEHTGELFF.

The gene calls are TRBV11-2 and TRBJ2-3; D might be TRBD2 (6 bases). This CDR3 spans 15 amino acids. Trimming shortened V by 6 bases and J by 2 bases, and 15 bases separated the two germline ends. From germline, CDR1 is SGHAT and CDR2 FQNNGV. The CDR3 loop reads CASSLRGYHTDTQYF. The CDR3 bases are TGTGCCAGCAGTTTGCGGGGATACCACACAGATACGCAGTATTTT.

This chain links TRBV15 with TRBJ2-1; D uncertain. Looked up from germline, CDR1 is LNHNV and CDR2 is YYDKDF (reference sequence). CDR3 length: 15 residues. Deletions cut 3 bases from V and 0 bases from J, with 9 bases between. In DNA, the CDR3 is TGTGCCACCAGCAGCCACACGAGCTCCTACAATGAGCAGTTCTTC. Translated, it gives CATSSHTSSYNEQFF.

As concerns this clonotype: One junction end does not reproduce the germline sequence, and a read error may be involved. The V gene is TRBV27, the J gene TRBJ2-7; D remains ambiguous. This CDR3 is 12 amino acids long. Germline V gives CDR1 MNHEY, CDR2 SMNVEV (reference sequence). In nucleotides, the CDR3 is TGTGTCAGCAGTCCGGGCGGCCTCGAGCAGTACTTC. Translation gives CVSSPGGLEQYF.

The chain links TRBV13 to TRBJ2-1; D is unresolved. Looked up from germline, CDR1 is PRHDT and CDR2 is FYEKMQ (reference sequence). V lost 0 bases, J lost 5 bases, and 14 bases lay in between. This CDR3 has 16 residues. CDR3 residues: CASSLGPPNGDNEQFF. The CDR3 region has the DNA TGTGCCAGCAGCTTAGGTCCCCCAAACGGCGACAATGAGCAGTTCTTC.

The V call is TRBV5-4, the J call TRBJ2-7; TRBD1 is a possible D gene (6 bases). The germline V and J ends were trimmed by 2 bases and 3 bases, with 9 bases remaining between them. The CDR3 is 13 residues long. The V gene's germline CDR1 is SGHNT and CDR2 YYREEE (reference sequence). CDR3 loop: CASSFRTDYEQYF. DNA of the CDR3: TGTGCCAGCAGCTTCAGGACAGACTACGAGCAGTACTTC.

This clonotype has a single count. This chain joins TRBV6-6 and TRBJ1-6, with TRBD1 as a possible D gene (6 bases). This CDR3 has 15 residues. The germline V and J ends were trimmed by 0 bases and 9 bases, with 12 bases remaining between them. The germline gives CDR1 MNHNY, CDR2 SVGAGI (reference sequence). The CDR3: CASSYSGRGGSPLHF. CDR3 bases: TGTGCCAGCAGTTACTCGGGCAGGGGAGGTTCACCCCTCCACTTT.

The V gene is TRBV10-3, the J gene TRBJ2-7; D unresolved. Germline V lookup: CDR1 ENHRY, CDR2 SYGVKD. V dropped 0 bases and J dropped 6 bases, with 12 bases sitting between them. The CDR3 sequence is 14 residues long. The chain's CDR3 is CAISESWVKGEQYF. CDR3 coding DNA: TGTGCCATCAGTGAGTCGTGGGTGAAGGGCGAGCAGTACTTC.

The chain uses TRBV27 and TRBJ2-7; 7 bases are a match to TRBD1. Germline loops: CDR1 MNHEY, CDR2 SMNVEV (reference sequence). The junction had 7 bases not matched to a gene; V was cut back by 3 bases and J by 8 bases. The CDR3 consists of 13 residues. The CDR3 sequence: CASSFPGGFKQYF. The CDR3 DNA sequence: TGTGCCAGCAGTTTCCCAGGGGGTTTTAAGCAGTACTTC.

V usage is TRBV27 and J usage is TRBJ2-1; D is undetermined. This CDR3 spans 17 amino acids. V was clipped by 2 bases and J by 5 bases, with 19 bases between them. Germline V gene lookup returns CDR1 MNHEY and CDR2 SMNVEV (reference sequence). CDR3 nucleotides: TGTGCCAGCAGTTTAACTCAGATCACCCTGAAAAACAATGAGCAGTTCTTC. As protein: CASSLTQITLKNNEQFF.

The J gene is TRBJ1-1, the V gene TRBV7-9, with D perhaps matching TRBD1 (5 bases). The V gene's germline CDR1 is SEHNR and CDR2 FQNEAQ (reference sequence). CDR3 length equals 13 residues. The germline V and J ends were trimmed by 7 bases and 5 bases, with 14 bases remaining between them. The CDR3 reads CASTTGSGTEAFF. CDR3 in DNA: TGTGCCAGCACTACAGGTTCTGGTACTGAAGCTTTCTTT.

The J gene is TRBJ1-1, the V gene TRBV30; the D gene is possibly TRBD1 (5 bases). The CDR3 contains 14 residues. CDR1 and CDR2 (germline): GTSNPN, SVGIG (reference sequence). With 7 bases removed from V and 4 bases from J, the gap between germline ends came to 19 bases. CDR3 in DNA: TGTGCCTCCTGGGACTTTCGGGGTGGCACTGAAGCTTTCTTT. Its translation is CASWDFRGGTEAFF.